Presented here are 17 T cell receptor beta chains from one specimen sequenced in a study of cytomegalovirus exposure and HLA in healthy donors. Both 60 Vbeta primers and 13 Jbeta primers went into the PCR. Sequencing was performed with immunoSEQ multiplex PCR; in TCRdb, only in-frame clones are kept and a portion is missing. The table shows about 180,000 clones, with 82% occurring only once. The sample consisted of PBMCs. The receptors derive from a middle-aged man in good health and CMV-seronegative.

The gene calls are TRBV9 and TRBJ1-2, with 8 positions matching TRBD1. The germline CDR1 and CDR2 sequences are SGDLS and YYNGEE. V shed 0 bases, J shed 4 bases, and the junction held 5 bases outside the gene matches. CDR3 length equals 15 residues. The CDR3 DNA follows: TGTGCCAGCAGCGTAGTCCAGGGGGCTGGCTATGGCTACACCTTC. It yields the protein CASSVVQGAGYGYTF.

This clone has a single count. This chain connects TRBV28 to TRBJ1-2; perhaps TRBD1 as D (6 bases). The germline gives CDR1 MDHEN, CDR2 SYDVKM. The CDR3 has 15 amino acids. V was trimmed by 6 bases and J by 7 bases, leaving 21 bases between them. The CDR3 nucleotides are TGTGCCAGCAGCCCCTTTTTACAGGGAGGGGGTGGCTACACCTTC. Its translation is CASSPFLQGGGGYTF.

V usage is TRBV28 and J usage is TRBJ2-1, with D possibly matching TRBD2 (6 bases). The CDR3 is made up of 15 amino acids. Trimming left V 5 bases short and J 4 bases short, with 15 bases between. Germline CDR1 and CDR2: MDHEN and SYDVKM. CDR3 residues: CASSPGGDPYNEQFF. Written as DNA, the CDR3 is TGTGCCAGCAGTCCCGGCGGGGATCCTTACAATGAGCAGTTCTTC. The whole variable domain, remainder taken from reference TRBV28 and TRBJ2-1, is DVKVTQSSRYLVKRTGEKVFLECVQDMDHENMFWYRQDPGLGLRLIYFSYDVKMKEKGDIPEGYSVSREKKERFSLILESASTNQTSMYLCASSPGGDPYNEQFFGPGTRLTVL.

The J gene is TRBJ2-1, the V gene TRBV15; a weak D match, TRBD1 (6 bases). The CDR3 length is 13 residues. The germline V gene encodes CDR1 LNHNV and CDR2 YYDKDF (reference sequence). V was cut by 3 bases and J by 5 bases, with 8 bases left in between. The DNA for the CDR3 is TGTGCCACCAGCAGTCGACAGGACAATGAGCAGTTCTTC. Translating it yields CATSSRQDNEQFF.

The V gene is TRBV28, the J gene TRBJ2-1, with 11 bases matching TRBD2. Germline CDR1 reads MDHEN; CDR2 reads SYDVKM. The V and J ends lost 6 bases and 4 bases, in that order; junction bases with no gene match: 11. CDR3 size: 17 residues. CDR3 coding DNA: TGTGCCAGCAGCCCGACTAGCGGGGAACTCAAGTACAATGAGCAGTTCTTC. Translated, it gives CASSPTSGELKYNEQFF.

The gene calls are TRBV19 and TRBJ1-1, with D unresolved. Trimming shortened V by 4 bases and J by 1 base, and 13 bases separated the two germline ends. CDR1 is LNHDA and CDR2 is SQIVND in the germline V gene (reference sequence). The CDR3 spans 15 residues. CDR3 nucleotides: TGTGCCAGTAGTACTGGGCCGCCGCGGAACACTGAAGCTTTCTTT. Translating gives CASSTGPPRNTEAFF.

This chain connects TRBV9 to TRBJ2-3; TRBD2 agrees at 11 bases. V shed 4 bases, J shed 3 bases, and the junction held 7 bases outside the gene matches. The CDR3 spans 16 residues. The germline CDR1 and CDR2 sequences are SGDLS and YYNGEE. CDR3 region: CASSPPGLAATDTQYF. Here the CDR3 DNA reads TGTGCCAGCAGCCCGCCGGGACTAGCGGCAACAGATACGCAGTATTTT.

This chain connects TRBV28 to TRBJ2-7; 10 nucleotides align to TRBD1. Trimming took 4 bases from V and 7 from J; bases not matched to a gene: 10. CDR1 MDHEN and CDR2 SYDVKM come from the germline V gene. The CDR3 extends over 15 amino acids. The CDR3 reads CASSSHAGTGEEQYF. The CDR3 DNA reads as TGTGCCAGCAGTTCCCACGCCGGGACAGGGGAAGAGCAGTACTTC.

V and J are TRBV19 and TRBJ2-7; D might be TRBD2 (6 bases). Trimming shortened V by 5 bases and J by 3 bases, and 14 bases separated the two germline ends. Germline assignment: CDR1 LNHDA and CDR2 SQIVND (reference sequence). The CDR3 loop spans 14 amino acids. The CDR3 sequence: CASSPTGLSYEQYF. The CDR3 DNA is TGTGCCAGTAGTCCTACGGGACTGAGCTACGAGCAGTACTTC.

This clone is a singleton in its sample. This sequence joins TRBV5-1 and TRBJ1-1, with D hard to call. This CDR3 region has 13 residues. Trimming shortened V by 0 bases and J by 5 bases, and 8 bases separated the two germline ends. Per the germline V gene, CDR1 is SGHRS and CDR2 is YFSETQ. This CDR3 is CASSLVSGTEAFF. CDR3 coding DNA: TGCGCCAGCAGCTTGGTCTCGGGGACTGAAGCTTTCTTT.

A word on this clone: The sample contains more than one DNA sequence encoding this CDR3. The chain is built from TRBV10-3 and TRBJ2-3; 7 positions match TRBD2. CDR3 size: 15 residues. Unmatched junction bases numbered 4, after V lost 4 bases and J lost 0 bases. Germline V gives CDR1 ENHRY, CDR2 SYGVKD. This CDR3 reads CAISGGGTSTDTQYF. For the CDR3, the DNA is TGTGCCATCAGTGGGGGGGGAACTAGCACAGATACGCAGTATTTT.

In DNA form, the CDR3 reads TGTGCCAGCCGCCAGAACACAGATACGCAGTATTTT. Translating gives CASRQNTDTQYF. The chain carries TRBV7-2 and TRBJ2-3, with D unresolved. In germline, CDR1 is SGHTA, CDR2 FQGNSA. The CDR3 totals 12 residues. V dropped 8 bases and J dropped 2 bases, with 8 bases sitting between them.

This chain uses TRBV11-2 with TRBJ2-1; possible D gene TRBD2, 6 bases. The germline CDR1 and CDR2 sequences are SGHAT and FQNNGV. The germline V and J ends were trimmed by 5 bases and 9 bases, with 17 bases remaining between them. The CDR3 covers 14 residues. CDR3 nucleotides: TGTGCCAGCAGCCCTCGGAGGGCCGGGAGTGAGCAGTTCTTC. It yields the protein CASSPRRAGSEQFF.

The rearrangement uses TRBV28 and TRBJ2-5, with D perhaps matching TRBD1 (5 bases). Trimming left V 5 bases short and J 4 bases short, with 17 bases between. CDR1 MDHEN and CDR2 SYDVKM come from the germline V gene. The CDR3 spans 15 residues. CDR3 nucleotide sequence: TGTGCCAGCAGTCCATTGACAGCTATGACAGAGACCCAGTACTTC. Protein: CASSPLTAMTETQYF.

The chain's CDR3 is CASSEGGDTIYF. CDR3 DNA: TGTGCCAGCAGCGAAGGGGGAGACACCATATATTTT. V and J are TRBV14 and TRBJ1-3; TRBD1 is a possible D gene (6 bases). V was clipped by 5 bases and J by 8 bases, with 10 bases between them. The germline gives CDR1 SGHDN, CDR2 FVKESK. The CDR3 is 12 amino acids.

This clone was observed a single time. The J gene is TRBJ2-7, the V gene TRBV10-3; possible D gene TRBD2, 6 bases. From germline, CDR1 is ENHRY and CDR2 SYGVKD. V was cut by 4 bases and J by 5 bases, with 12 bases left in between. The CDR3 runs 13 residues. CDR3 in DNA: TGTGCCATCAGTGCGGGCAGGGAGGACGAGCAGTACTTC. Translation gives CAISAGREDEQYF.

V is TRBV30 and J is TRBJ2-1; maybe TRBD1 (5 bases). The CDR3 extends over 14 amino acids. The V end was cut by 2 bases, the J end by 2 bases, with 10 bases between. CDR1 and CDR2 from the germline V gene are GTSNPN and SVGIG (reference sequence). The CDR3 bases are TGTGCCTGGAGTCGGGCGGACACCTACAATGAGCAGTTCTTC. Protein sequence: CAWSRADTYNEQFF.